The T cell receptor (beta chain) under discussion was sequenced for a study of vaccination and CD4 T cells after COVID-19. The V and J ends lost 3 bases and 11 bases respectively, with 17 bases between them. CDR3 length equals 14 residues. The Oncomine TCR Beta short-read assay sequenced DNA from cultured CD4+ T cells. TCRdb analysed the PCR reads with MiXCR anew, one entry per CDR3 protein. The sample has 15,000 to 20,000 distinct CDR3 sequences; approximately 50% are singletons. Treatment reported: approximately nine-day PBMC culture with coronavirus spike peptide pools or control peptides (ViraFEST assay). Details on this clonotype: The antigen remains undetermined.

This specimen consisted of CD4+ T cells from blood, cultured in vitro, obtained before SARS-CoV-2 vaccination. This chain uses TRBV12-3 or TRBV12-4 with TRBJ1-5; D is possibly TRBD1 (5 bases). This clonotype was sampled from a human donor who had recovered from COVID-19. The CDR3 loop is CASSFGAPGTTQHF. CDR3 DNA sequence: TGTGCCAGCAGTTTCGGGGCACCCGGAACGACCCAGCATTTT.